Below, 21 T cell receptor beta chains from the same sample are listed, as sequenced in a study of T cells in Graves' hyperthyroidism and ophthalmopathy. TCR beta CDR3 region amplification was performed from RNA transcripts. The study used the HTBI primer set for a first-round RT-PCR of the TCR CDR3. TCRdb re-derived calls from the multiplex PCR reads in MiXCR, one entry per CDR3 protein. The table has approximately 480,000 distinct CDR3 sequences, around 20% seen once. The specimen sequenced was blood. Receptor source: a young man with Graves' hyperthyroidism.

This chain joins TRBV6-1 and TRBJ2-7, with 8 bases matching TRBD1. The J segment lost 5 bases and the V segment lost 6 bases, leaving 12 bases of the junction unmatched. Germline CDR1 is MNHNS and CDR2 is SASEGT. The CDR3 extends over 15 amino acids. CDR3 nucleotides: TGTGCCAGCAGCTCGCAGGGGGCTTACGGCCACGAGCAGTACTTC. The encoded protein is CASSSQGAYGHEQYF.

V gene TRBV10-3 combines with J gene TRBJ2-3, with D perhaps given as TRBD1 or TRBD2 (5 bases each). Germline CDR1 and CDR2: ENHRY and SYGVKD. The germline V and J ends were trimmed by 7 bases and 3 bases, with 14 bases remaining between them. CDR3 length: 14 amino acids. CDR3 protein: CAITPRGLTDTQYF. CDR3 DNA sequence: TGTGCCATCACCCCACGGGGCCTAACAGATACGCAGTATTTT.

Many counts were recorded for this clonotype. The CDR3 DNA follows: TGTGCCAGCAGTCCTCGACAGGGCGAATATGGCTACACCTTC. This encodes CASSPRQGEYGYTF. The rearrangement uses TRBV6-5 and TRBJ1-2, with 7 bases identical to TRBD1. Germline assignment: CDR1 MNHEY and CDR2 SVGAGI. The CDR3 has 14 residues. V gave up 5 bases and J gave up 5 bases; unmatched junction bases: 8.

The V call is TRBV11-2, the J call TRBJ1-3; no reliable D call. Germline CDR1 is SGHAT and CDR2 is FQNNGV. V lost 5 bases and J lost 1, with 12 bases in between. The length of the CDR3 is 15 residues. The CDR3 spells CASSGLQGSGNTIYF. The CDR3 DNA sequence: TGTGCCAGCAGCGGGCTGCAAGGGTCTGGAAACACCATATATTTT.

This clonotype occurred many times. The chain has TRBV30 and TRBJ2-7, with D possibly being TRBD2 (6 bases). Germline V CDR1 and CDR2: GTSNPN, SVGIG (reference sequence). Trimming stripped 2 bases from V and 4 bases from J, with 15 bases between. This CDR3 is 14 amino acids long. DNA for the CDR3: TGTGCCTGGAGTCGGGCGGGGATGACTTACGAGCAGTACTTC. Its protein is CAWSRAGMTYEQYF.

In this sample, this clonotype turned up many times. This chain links TRBV5-6 with TRBJ2-7; 7 bases are a match to TRBD1. The CDR3 has 12 amino acids. Germline CDR1 and CDR2: SGHDT and YYEEEE. V lost 6 bases to trimming and J lost 2 bases; unmatched junction nucleotides: 2. CDR3 DNA sequence: TGTGCCAGCACCGGACAGGCCTACGAGCAGTACTTC. Translated: CASTGQAYEQYF.

This clonotype was seen a few times. The V call is TRBV27, the J call TRBJ2-7; D is undetermined. CDR3 length: 13 amino acids. Trimming took 6 bases from V and 0 from J, leaving 9 bases between them. Per germline, CDR1 MNHEY and CDR2 SMNVEV (reference sequence). The CDR3 sequence is CASSRPHSYEQYF. In DNA, the CDR3 is TGTGCCAGCAGCCGACCTCACTCCTACGAGCAGTACTTC.

This clonotype was seen repeatedly, ten times or more. CDR3 in DNA: TGTGCCACCAGTGATTTGACGACAGGTGAGCCCCAGCATTTT. Protein: CATSDLTTGEPQHF. The chain combines TRBV24-1 with TRBJ1-5; D possibly corresponds to TRBD1 (6 bases). This CDR3 has 14 residues. Germline V gene data show CDR1 as KGHDR and CDR2 as SFDVKD. Trimming left V 0 bases short and J 8 bases short, with 10 bases between.

To note about this clonotype: A much more abundant neighbour one base away suggests this may be a read error. J is TRBJ2-7 and V is TRBV6-2 or TRBV6-3, with 13 nucleotides matching TRBD2. Germline CDR1 MNHEY, CDR2 SVGEGT. The CDR3 extends over 16 amino acids. With V trimmed by 6 bases and J by 4 bases, 9 bases remained unmatched. The DNA for the CDR3 is TGTGCCAGCAGGGGATTCGGGACTAGCGGGATGTACGAGCAGTACTTC. As protein: CASRGFGTSGMYEQYF.

The rearrangement joins TRBV20-1 to TRBJ2-2, with a possible D match to TRBD2 (5 bases). With 3 bases removed from V and 1 base from J, the gap between germline ends came to 9 bases. Germline V gives CDR1 DFQATT, CDR2 SNEGSKA (reference sequence). This CDR3 comprises 14 residues. DNA for the CDR3: TGCAGTGCTAGGAGTCGGGGGAACACCGGGGAGCTGTTTTTT. It yields the protein CSARSRGNTGELFF.

The J gene is TRBJ2-7, the V gene TRBV10-3; the D gene could be TRBD1 or TRBD2 (5 bases each). The germline CDR1 and CDR2 sequences are ENHRY and SYGVKD. The CDR3 length is 15 residues. V dropped 2 bases and J dropped 2 bases, with 13 bases sitting between them. CDR3 region: CAISETGGAAYEQYF. CDR3 in DNA: TGTGCCATCAGTGAGACAGGAGGCGCAGCCTACGAGCAGTACTTC.

This clonotype was observed at least ten times. The chain is built from TRBV10-3 and TRBJ2-7, with D uncertain. CDR3 size: 14 residues. CDR1 is ENHRY and CDR2 is SYGVKD in the germline V gene. Trimming took off 3 bases at V and 3 bases at J, with 12 bases between the two ends. CDR3 DNA: TGTGCCATCAGTGACGTCGGGCTAGACTACGAGCAGTACTTC. Encoded protein: CAISDVGLDYEQYF.

In the case of this clonotype: Possible read error: a much larger clone is one base away. The chain has TRBV6-1 and TRBJ1-1, with D perhaps TRBD1 (5 bases). This CDR3 region has 14 residues. Looked up from germline, CDR1 is MNHNS and CDR2 is SASEGT. Trimming removed 7 bases from V and 5 bases from J, with 17 bases in between. The CDR3 region has the DNA TGTGCCAGCACCCAGGCAGGGTCGGGGACTGAAGCTTTCTTT. Its translation: CASTQAGSGTEAFF.

The chain couples TRBV20-1 to TRBJ2-7, with 10 positions matching TRBD2. With V trimmed by 5 bases and J by 3 bases, 7 bases remained unmatched. CDR3 length: 14 amino acids. Looked up from germline, CDR1 is DFQATT and CDR2 is SNEGSKA (reference sequence). CDR3: CSAPLSGRNYEQYF. The CDR3 region has the DNA TGCAGTGCTCCCCTTAGCGGGAGGAACTACGAGCAGTACTTC.

This clonotype appeared many times. The chain couples TRBV28 to TRBJ2-7, with 8 nucleotides matching TRBD1. V lost 11 bases to trimming and J lost 0 bases; unmatched junction nucleotides: 15. Germline CDR1 is MDHEN and CDR2 is SYDVKM. This CDR3 is built from 16 residues. CDR3: CASREVYTGGSYEQYF. The CDR3 coding sequence is TGTGCCTCCCGCGAGGTGTATACAGGGGGCTCCTACGAGCAGTACTTC.

As for this clonotype: It may be a read error: a sequence one base away is much more abundant. The chain is built from TRBV30 and TRBJ2-7, with 9 bases lining up with TRBD2. The germline CDR1 and CDR2 sequences are GTSNPN and SVGIG (reference sequence). CDR3 length equals 14 residues. The CDR3 DNA reads as TGTGCCCGGAGTGTTGGCGGGGGGGCAGGGGAGCAGTACTTC. This gives the protein CARSVGGGAGEQYF.

This clonotype showed up many times. The J gene is TRBJ1-2, the V gene TRBV20-1; possible D gene TRBD1, 5 bases. The CDR3 length is 12 residues. The ends were cut back, 3 bases at V and 5 bases at J, with 10 bases in the middle. Germline lookup yields CDR1 DFQATT and CDR2 SNEGSKA (reference sequence). The CDR3 sequence: CSARGQQYGYTF. DNA for the CDR3: TGCAGTGCTAGGGGGCAACAGTATGGCTACACCTTC.

This clonotype turned up a few times. The J gene is TRBJ1-5, the V gene TRBV12-3 or TRBV12-4; D remains ambiguous. The CDR3 consists of 15 residues. Trimming cost V 6 bases and J 6 bases, with 18 bases left between them. CDR3 sequence: CASRSGALTGQPQHF. In DNA, the CDR3 is TGTGCCAGCAGATCAGGTGCGTTAACCGGTCAGCCCCAGCATTTT.

V gene TRBV20-1 combines with J gene TRBJ2-5, with 9 bases identical to TRBD1. The germline V gene encodes CDR1 DFQATT and CDR2 SNEGSKA (reference sequence). The CDR3 spans 14 residues. CDR3 loop: CSAPPGQGVETQYF. The CDR3 region has the DNA TGCAGCGCCCCTCCGGGACAGGGTGTGGAGACCCAGTACTTC.

The J gene is TRBJ1-1, the V gene TRBV2; tentatively, D is TRBD1 (6 bases). V shed 2 bases and J shed 1 base, with 23 bases lying between them. Germline lookup yields CDR1 SNHLY and CDR2 FYNNEI. This CDR3 has 19 amino acids. The DNA for the CDR3 is TGTGCCAGCAGTGAACGAGGAATCCTCAGGGGTTTGGAGAACACTGAAGCTTTCTTT. Protein sequence: CASSERGILRGLENTEAFF. The full variable domain, its missing parts supplied by reference TRBV2 and TRBJ1-1, is EPEVTQTPSHQVTQMGQEVILRCVPISNHLYFYWYRQILGQKVEFLVSFYNNEISEKSEIFDDQFSVERPDGSNFTLKIRSTKLEDSAMYFCASSERGILRGLENTEAFFGQGTRLTVV.

The chain is built from TRBV5-1 and TRBJ1-1, with D perhaps TRBD1 (5 bases). The CDR3 extends over 13 amino acids. V shed 0 bases and J shed 7 bases, with 10 bases lying between them. The V gene's germline CDR1 is SGHRS and CDR2 YFSETQ. CDR3 DNA sequence: TGCGCCAGCAGCTTGGTGACCGGGGGTGAAGCTTTCTTT. Encoded protein: CASSLVTGGEAFF.